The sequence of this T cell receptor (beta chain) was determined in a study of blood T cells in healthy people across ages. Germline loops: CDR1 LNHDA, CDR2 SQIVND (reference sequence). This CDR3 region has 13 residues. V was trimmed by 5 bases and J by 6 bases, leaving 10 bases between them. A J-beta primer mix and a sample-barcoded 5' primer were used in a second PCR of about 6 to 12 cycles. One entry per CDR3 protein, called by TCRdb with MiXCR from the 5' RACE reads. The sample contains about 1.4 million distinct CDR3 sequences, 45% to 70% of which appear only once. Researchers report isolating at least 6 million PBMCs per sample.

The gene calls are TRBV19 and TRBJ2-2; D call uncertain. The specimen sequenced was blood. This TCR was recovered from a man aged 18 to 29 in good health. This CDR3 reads CASSATLPGELFF. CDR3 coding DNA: TGTGCCAGTAGTGCCACTCTCCCCGGGGAGCTGTTTTTT.